This TCR beta chain was identified during a study of cytomegalovirus exposure and HLA in healthy donors. Concerning this clone: Its antigen remains unidentified.

Study-level points and caveats: V- and J-gene trimming in TCR beta was tied to a missense DCLRE1C variant by an analysis performed later. Per published accounts, TCR beta sequences correctly predicted the HLA-A and HLA-B alleles of most subjects. Sequencing probably produced one cluster of sequence variants that were highly shared. Altogether, about 160 TCR beta chains were recorded as cytomegalovirus-associated.

Both 60 Vbeta primers and 13 Jbeta primers went into the PCR. Sequenced by immunoSEQ multiplex PCR; TCRdb stores in-frame clones only, minus some. The sample consists of around 120,000 clones, around 60% of them appearing once. The receptor was isolated from a woman in her thirties or forties in good health and CMV-seropositive. The sample comprised PBMCs.

This CDR3 reads CASSLDRHYGYTF. CDR3 DNA sequence: TGCGCCAGCAGTCTAGACAGGCACTATGGCTACACCTTC. The chain combines TRBV4-1 with TRBJ1-2; possible D gene TRBD1, 6 bases. V was shortened by 6 bases and J by 3 bases, with 11 bases between the two germline ends. CDR3 size: 13 residues. CDR1 MGHRA and CDR2 YSYEKL come from the germline V gene.